This T cell receptor (beta chain) comes out of a study of blood T cell repertoires in COVID-19. For the study at large: The United States, Italy and Spain were the sources of the acute and convalescent COVID-19 samples. The cDNA or gDNA used as material had been derived from T cells, B-cell-depleted T cells, or PBMCs.

Original processing methods: Reference gene primer amplification yielded estimated nucleated cell counts. TCRdb's copy holds only in-frame clones and misses some; the assay was immunoSEQ multiplex PCR. The DNA was the basis for D and trimming; V, J and clone size are from that table. The sample has roughly 200,000 clones, more than 70% seen once; the top ten hold 5% to 7.5%. Trimming took 6 bases from V and 2 from J; bases not matched to a gene: 11. Germline CDR1 MNHEY, CDR2 SMNVEV (reference sequence). The CDR3 is 16 amino acids. This chain uses TRBV27 with TRBJ1-2, with TRBD1 matching over 8 bases. The sequenced material came from peripheral blood. This receptor was identified in a woman aged 40 to 55 who had recovered from COVID-19. This chain's CDR3 is CASSHLLTGENYGYTF. CDR3 DNA sequence: TGTGCCAGCAGCCACCTCCTGACAGGGGAGAACTATGGCTACACCTTC.